This T cell receptor beta chain emerged from a study of shared clonotypes between healthy human individuals. The CDR3 is 16 residues long. V was pared by 4 bases and J by 5 bases, with 17 bases between. From germline, CDR1 is MGHRA and CDR2 YSYEKL. Assay: immunoSEQ multiplex PCR; the TCRdb copy retains only in-frame clones and omits some. Here the sample spans 950,000 to 1,100,000 clones, roughly 80% being singletons. The sample comprised memory CD4+ T cells sorted from blood. This sample's subset: CD45RA-negative fraction. The chain recombines TRBV4-1 with TRBJ2-2, with D perhaps matching TRBD1 (6 bases). The source of this sequence is a man in his late teens or twenties in good health. This CDR3 reads CASSPGARGETGELFF. CDR3 coding DNA: TGCGCCAGCAGCCCAGGGGCGAGGGGAGAGACCGGGGAGCTGTTTTTT.